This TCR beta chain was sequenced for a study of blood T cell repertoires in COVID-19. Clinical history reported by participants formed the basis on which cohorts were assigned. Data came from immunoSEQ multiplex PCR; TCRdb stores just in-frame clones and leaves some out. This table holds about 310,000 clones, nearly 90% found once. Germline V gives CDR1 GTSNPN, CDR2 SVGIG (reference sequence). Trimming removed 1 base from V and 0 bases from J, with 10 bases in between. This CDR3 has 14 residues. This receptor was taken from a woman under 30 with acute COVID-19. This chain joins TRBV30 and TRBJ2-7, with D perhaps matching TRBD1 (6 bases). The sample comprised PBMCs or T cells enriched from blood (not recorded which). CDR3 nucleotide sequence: TGTGCCTGGAGTGAGCAGGGGTCCTCCTACGAGCAGTACTTC. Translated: CAWSEQGSSYEQYF.